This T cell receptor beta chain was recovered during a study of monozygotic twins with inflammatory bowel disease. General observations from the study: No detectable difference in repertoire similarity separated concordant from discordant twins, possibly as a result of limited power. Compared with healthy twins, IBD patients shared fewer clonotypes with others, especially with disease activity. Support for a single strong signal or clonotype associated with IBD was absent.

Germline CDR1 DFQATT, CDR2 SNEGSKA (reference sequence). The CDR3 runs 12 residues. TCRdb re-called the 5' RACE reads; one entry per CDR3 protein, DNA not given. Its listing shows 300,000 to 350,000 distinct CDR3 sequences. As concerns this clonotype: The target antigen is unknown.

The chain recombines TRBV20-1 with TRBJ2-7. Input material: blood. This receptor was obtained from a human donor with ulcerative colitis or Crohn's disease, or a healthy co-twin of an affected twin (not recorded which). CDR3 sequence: CSASDSHYEQYF.